A single sample gave rise to the 29 T cell receptor beta chains below, sequenced in a study of T cell responses to AZD1222 COVID-19 vaccine. Sequencing used immunoSEQ multiplex PCR; TCRdb keeps in-frame clones, though not all of them. The repertoire holds about 180,000 clones, 85% to 95% seen once, with around 1% in the top ten. The sample was peripheral blood, taken 28 days after the second dose of the MenACWY control vaccine. The receptors originated from an adult who received the MenACWY meningococcal vaccine as a control.

The chain links TRBV9 to TRBJ2-2; 7 bases fit TRBD1. J lost 4 bases, V lost 3 bases, and 3 bases had no gene match. The germline V gene has CDR1 SGDLS and CDR2 YYNGEE. The CDR3 is 14 residues long. The CDR3 loop reads CASSEGQSTGELFF. The CDR3, as DNA: TGTGCCAGCAGCGAGGGACAGTCCACCGGGGAGCTGTTTTTT.

This clone was counted between two and nine times. The V call is TRBV4-3, the J call TRBJ1-4; D ambiguous. Trimming pared 1 base from V and 0 bases from J, leaving 12 bases between. Germline V lookup: CDR1 LGHNA, CDR2 YSLEER. The CDR3 contains 17 residues. In DNA, the CDR3 is TGCGCCAGCAGCCAAGCTCAGTGGGCGGCAACTAATGAAAAACTGTTTTTT. Translating it yields CASSQAQWAATNEKLFF.

The chain uses TRBV19 and TRBJ2-5, with 7 bases that match TRBD2. Trimming cost V 6 bases and J 4 bases; bases outside gene matches: 14. CDR1 is LNHDA, CDR2 SQIVND, per germline (reference sequence). The CDR3 totals 16 residues. The CDR3 loop is CASRPTSADGVETQYF. The CDR3, as DNA: TGTGCCAGTAGGCCAACTAGCGCAGATGGGGTAGAGACCCAGTACTTC.

The gene calls are TRBV14 and TRBJ2-1, with D perhaps being TRBD1 or TRBD2 (6 bases each). With 5 bases removed from V and 8 bases from J, the gap between germline ends came to 13 bases. The CDR3 contains 13 residues. From germline, CDR1 is SGHDN and CDR2 FVKESK. The CDR3 loop reads CASSFNRGDEQFF. CDR3 in DNA: TGTGCCAGCAGCTTTAATAGGGGGGATGAGCAGTTCTTC.

This clone was counted once. CDR3 amino acids: CASRPRQGTDQPQHF. DNA of the CDR3: TGTGCCAGCAGACCCAGACAGGGAACGGATCAGCCCCAGCATTTT. The chain carries TRBV6-5 and TRBJ1-5; 7 nucleotides align to TRBD1. The CDR3 sequence is 15 residues long. Germline-derived CDR1 and CDR2 are MNHEY and SVGAGI. The ends lost 6 bases at V and 5 bases at J; junction bases unmatched: 10.

On this clone: Other DNA sequences in this sample translate to the same CDR3. This chain joins TRBV5-1 and TRBJ1-1, with a tentative D call TRBD1 (6 bases). The CDR3 has 14 amino acids. Per the germline V gene, CDR1 is SGHRS and CDR2 is YFSETQ. V lost 0 bases and J 5 bases, leaving 11 bases between the germline ends. CDR3 DNA sequence: TGCGCCAGCAGCTTGGGGCCCCAGGGGACTGAAGCTTTCTTT. It is translated as CASSLGPQGTEAFF.

The V call is TRBV27, the J call TRBJ2-1; D perhaps matches TRBD2 (6 bases). This CDR3 contains 16 residues. V lost 3 bases and J lost 3, with 15 bases in between. Germline V lookup: CDR1 MNHEY, CDR2 SMNVEV (reference sequence). The CDR3 loop reads CASSFGGSGFYNEQFF. The CDR3 DNA is TGTGCCAGCAGTTTTGGAGGTAGCGGCTTCTACAATGAGCAGTTCTTC.

CDR3 sequence: CASSLYPPPSSYEQYF. CDR3 in DNA: TGTGCCAGCAGCTTGTATCCGCCTCCGAGCTCCTACGAGCAGTACTTC. This chain connects TRBV5-6 to TRBJ2-7; no clear D. The CDR3 consists of 16 residues. V lost 1 base and J lost 0, with 14 bases in between. The germline V gene has CDR1 SGHDT and CDR2 YYEEEE.

V is TRBV13 and J is TRBJ2-5, with 9 bases lining up with TRBD1. Trimming cost V 4 bases and J 5 bases; bases outside gene matches: 8. CDR1 and CDR2 (germline): PRHDT, FYEKMQ (reference sequence). CDR3 length: 15 residues. The chain's CDR3 is CASSSRQGVRETQYF. The CDR3, as DNA: TGTGCCAGCAGCTCAAGACAGGGGGTGCGGGAGACCCAGTACTTC. The whole variable domain, filled in from reference TRBV13 and TRBJ2-5, reads AAGVIQSPRHLIKEKRETATLKCYPIPRHDTVYWYQQGPGQDPQFLISFYEKMQSDKGSIPDRFSAQQFSDYHSELNMSSLELGDSALYFCASSSRQGVRETQYFGPGTRLLVL.

The V and J genes are TRBV2 and TRBJ2-7; TRBD2 might be the D (5 bases). CDR3 length: 13 residues. The V end lost 4 bases, the J end lost 3 bases, and 10 bases lay between the germline ends. Germline V gene lookup returns CDR1 SNHLY and CDR2 FYNNEI. CDR3 coding DNA: TGTGCCAGCAGTGCGATACGGGGCTACGAGCAGTACTTC. This gives the protein CASSAIRGYEQYF.

This clone was seen only once. The rearrangement uses TRBV3-1 (or the pseudogene TRBV3-2) and TRBJ1-1, with 7 positions matching TRBD1. In germline, CDR1 is LGHDT, CDR2 YNNKEL (reference sequence). J gave up 1 base and V 3 bases, and 2 bases lay outside the gene matches. The CDR3 is 14 residues long. The chain's CDR3 is CASSQRDRNTEAFF. The CDR3 bases are TGTGCCAGCAGCCAGCGGGACAGGAACACTGAAGCTTTCTTT.

The V and J genes are TRBV3-1 (or the pseudogene TRBV3-2) and TRBJ2-7; either TRBD1 or TRBD2 may fit D (6 bases each). V was pared by 2 bases and J by 0 bases, with 14 bases between. CDR1 is LGHDT and CDR2 is YNNKEL in the germline V gene (reference sequence). The CDR3 consists of 16 residues. CDR3 residues: CASSQNIRGLSYEQYF. The CDR3 coding sequence is TGTGCCAGCAGCCAAAACATCCGGGGGCTCTCCTACGAGCAGTACTTC.

The V call is TRBV2, the J call TRBJ1-4, with no clear D. Germline loops: CDR1 SNHLY, CDR2 FYNNEI. This CDR3 has 17 residues. The V and J ends lost 6 bases and 1 base respectively, with 18 bases between them. CDR3 DNA sequence: TGTGCCAGCAGGGGGTCTTCCCAAACGAGAACTAATGAAAAACTGTTTTTT. Amino acid sequence: CASRGSSQTRTNEKLFF.

The chain carries TRBV7-2 and TRBJ1-2; 7 nucleotides agree with TRBD1. Losses at the gene ends were 5 bases for V and 2 bases for J; bases not matched to a gene: 5. Germline CDR1 SGHTA, CDR2 FQGNSA. This CDR3 contains 14 residues. DNA of the CDR3: TGTGCCAGCAGCCAGACAGGGACCAACTATGGCTACACCTTC. This translates into CASSQTGTNYGYTF.

A few counts support this clone. The gene calls are TRBV5-1 and TRBJ1-1, with D tentatively TRBD1 (5 bases). The CDR3 is made up of 12 amino acids. The ends were cut back, 3 bases at V and 2 bases at J, with 5 bases in the middle. CDR1 SGHRS and CDR2 YFSETQ come from the germline V gene. The CDR3 region has the DNA TGCGCCAGCAGCTGGGACAACACTGAAGCTTTCTTT. This gives the protein CASSWDNTEAFF.

The sample holds one count of this clone. V is TRBV5-1 and J is TRBJ1-1, with 7 bases that match TRBD1. J gave up 5 bases and V 1 base, and 8 bases lay outside the gene matches. Germline CDR1 and CDR2: SGHRS and YFSETQ. The CDR3 contains 15 residues. The CDR3 nucleotides are TGCGCCAGCAGCTTGACCGCCAGGGGGTCAACTGAAGCTTTCTTT. Translation gives CASSLTARGSTEAFF.

This chain links TRBV6-5 with TRBJ1-2; perhaps TRBD1 as D (6 bases). Deletions cut 1 base from V and 1 base from J, with 10 bases between. Germline V lookup: CDR1 MNHEY, CDR2 SVGAGI. CDR3 length: 15 residues. The CDR3 loop reads CASSYWGANNYGYTF. CDR3 DNA: TGTGCCAGCAGTTACTGGGGGGCGAATAACTATGGCTACACCTTC.

This chain links TRBV7-9 with TRBJ1-4, with TRBD1 matching over 9 bases. The CDR3 contains 13 residues. The V gene end was trimmed by 5 bases and the J gene end by 8 bases; junction bases not matched to a gene: 3. CDR1 and CDR2 from the germline V gene are SEHNR and FQNEAQ (reference sequence). The CDR3 spells CASSRQGGEKLFF. CDR3 nucleotide sequence: TGTGCCAGCAGCAGACAGGGGGGAGAAAAACTGTTTTTT.

J is TRBJ1-2 and V is TRBV18; TRBD1 agrees at 7 bases. The germline V gene has CDR1 KGHSH and CDR2 LQKENI. This CDR3 is built from 17 residues. Trimming cost V 4 bases and J 0 bases; bases outside gene matches: 11. CDR3 region: CASSQSAQGHSNYGYTF. The CDR3 bases are TGTGCCAGCTCACAATCCGCACAGGGGCATTCTAACTATGGCTACACCTTC.

This sequence joins TRBV18 and TRBJ2-5; tentatively, D is TRBD1 or TRBD2 (6 bases each). Deletions cut 4 bases from V and 4 bases from J, with 13 bases between. Germline CDR1 is KGHSH and CDR2 is LQKENI. The CDR3 loop spans 14 amino acids. The CDR3 sequence is CASSHRGPGETQYF. The CDR3 bases are TGTGCCAGCTCACATCGGGGGCCGGGAGAGACCCAGTACTTC. Combining the CDR3 with reference TRBV18 and TRBJ2-5 gives the whole variable domain NAGVMQNPRHLVRRRGQEARLRCSPMKGHSHVYWYRQLPEEGLKFMVYLQKENIIDESGMPKERFSAEFPKEGPSILRIQQVVRGDSAAYFCASSHRGPGETQYFGPGTRLLVL.

The V gene is TRBV19, the J gene TRBJ1-5; a weak D match, TRBD1 (5 bases). The V and J ends lost 6 bases and 4 bases respectively, with 10 bases between them. The germline CDR1 and CDR2 sequences are LNHDA and SQIVND (reference sequence). The CDR3 consists of 13 residues. CDR3 nucleotides: TGTGCCAGTAGGAACAGGCTAAATCAGCCCCAGCATTTT. Its protein product is CASRNRLNQPQHF.

The genes are TRBV10-3 and TRBJ2-7; possible D gene TRBD2, 6 bases. Between the trimmed V and J ends, which lost 3 bases and 6 bases, there was a span of 12 bases. Germline V gene sequence: CDR1 ENHRY, CDR2 SYGVKD. The CDR3 totals 13 residues. The CDR3 loop is CAISDRAEGEQYF. The DNA for the CDR3 is TGTGCCATCAGTGACAGGGCGGAGGGCGAGCAGTACTTC.

A note on this clone: A junction boundary mismatches the germline segment, possibly from a read error. V and J are TRBV2 and TRBJ2-1, with D possibly matching TRBD1 (6 bases). This CDR3 has 14 amino acids. The V gene's germline CDR1 is SNHLY and CDR2 FYNNEI. CDR3 nucleotide sequence: TGTGCCAGCAGTGAATTACCCCGCGGGCAGGGGAATCTCTTC. Translation gives CASSELPRGQGNLF.

The chain uses TRBV5-1 and TRBJ2-4; 10 bases line up with TRBD1. The CDR3 has 14 residues. J gave up 9 bases and V 4 bases, and 7 bases lay outside the gene matches. Germline V gives CDR1 SGHRS, CDR2 YFSETQ. The DNA of the CDR3 is TGCGCCAGCAGCCCGACAGGGGGCGCAAGCATTCAGTACTTC. Its protein product is CASSPTGGASIQYF.

The genes are TRBV7-9 and TRBJ1-4; D may be TRBD1 (5 bases). This CDR3 spans 14 amino acids. V lost 0 bases and J 4 bases, leaving 6 bases between the germline ends. The germline V gene has CDR1 SEHNR and CDR2 FQNEAQ (reference sequence). CDR3 protein: CASSLAQGNEKLFF. The CDR3 nucleotides are TGTGCCAGCAGCTTAGCCCAGGGTAATGAAAAACTGTTTTTT.

V usage is TRBV19 and J usage is TRBJ2-6; D call uncertain. The CDR3 contains 13 residues. Between the trimmed V and J ends, which lost 5 bases and 2 bases, there was a span of 4 bases. Germline values: CDR1 LNHDA, CDR2 SQIVND (reference sequence). The CDR3 loop is CASSSPGANVLTF. CDR3 bases: TGTGCCAGTAGTTCACCTGGGGCCAACGTCCTGACTTTC. Together with reference TRBV19 and TRBJ2-6, the CDR3 gives the full variable domain: DGGITQSPKYLFRKEGQNVTLSCEQNLNHDAMYWYRQDPGQGLRLIYYSQIVNDFQKGDIAEGYSVSREKKESFPLTVTSAQKNPTAFYLCASSSPGANVLTFGAGSRLTVL.

The CDR3 DNA reads TGTGCCAGTAGTAACGGACAGGGACCTGAAGCTTTCTTT. As protein: CASSNGQGPEAFF. The rearrangement uses TRBV19 and TRBJ1-1; the match to TRBD1 covers 8 bases. The J segment lost 6 bases and the V segment lost 4 bases, leaving 4 bases of the junction unmatched. The CDR3 consists of 13 residues. CDR1 LNHDA and CDR2 SQIVND come from the germline V gene (reference sequence).

The chain recombines TRBV10-1 with TRBJ2-1; D possibly matches TRBD1 or TRBD2 (5 bases each). The V end was cut by 2 bases, the J end by 5 bases, with 10 bases between. The V gene's germline CDR1 is WNHNN and CDR2 SYGVQD (reference sequence). The CDR3 runs 14 residues. The CDR3 coding sequence is TGCGCCAGCAGTGAGACCGGGACGAACAATGAGCAGTTCTTC. It codes for CASSETGTNNEQFF.

J is TRBJ1-2 and V is TRBV6-5; 8 bases fit TRBD1. Germline V gene lookup returns CDR1 MNHEY and CDR2 SVGAGI. The CDR3 totals 14 residues. Trimming at V came to 0 bases and at J to 4 bases, leaving 1 base not matched to a gene. CDR3: CASSYSDRGYGYTF. The CDR3 nucleotides are TGTGCCAGCAGTTACTCAGACAGGGGCTATGGCTACACCTTC.